Given below is one T cell receptor beta chain in context. Its antigen is unknown. The data originate from a study of shared clonotypes between healthy human individuals. Overall study context: Every donor yielded three CD4 naive, three CD4 memory, two CD8 naive and one CD8 memory plate. Regarding the study as a whole: The low donor count limited represented genetic and exposure-history diversity.

Naive CD8 cells, CD45RO-negative and positively selected for CCR7, excluded terminally differentiated effector memory CD45RA+ cells. Using immunoSEQ multiplex PCR, the repertoire was profiled, and TCRdb retains in-frame clones only, with some absent. The sample has roughly 650,000 clones; 95% to 97% are singletons. The TCR sequence derives from a woman aged 30 to 39 in good health. The sequenced material came from naive CD8+ T cells sorted from blood.

CDR3 in DNA: TGTGCCAGCAGGGGAGGGTCGAGCTACGAGCAGTACTTC. Its protein product is CASRGGSSYEQYF. This sequence joins TRBV14 and TRBJ2-7; 7 positions match TRBD2. This CDR3 contains 13 residues. Trimming cost V 6 bases and J 3 bases; bases outside gene matches: 5. The germline CDR1 and CDR2 sequences are SGHDN and FVKESK. The full variable domain, in which reference TRBV14 and TRBJ2-7 provide the parts outside the CDR3, is EAGVTQFPSHSVIEKGQTVTLRCDPISGHDNLYWYRRVMGKEIKFLLHFVKESKQDESGMPNNRFLAERTGGTYSTLKVQPAELEDSGVYFCASRGGSSYEQYFGPGTRLTVT.